One and the same sample provided the 10 T cell receptor beta chains below, sequenced in a study of spatial heterogeneity in lung cancer. Time point here: sample taken at primary tumor resection. Unsorted tumor, nontumor lung tissue or cryopreserved PBMC supplied the whole RNA. TCRdb redid the calling of the 5' RACE reads with MiXCR, one entry per CDR3 protein. The table has some 8,000 distinct CDR3 sequences, about 5% seen once. Sample: PBMCs, taken at surgery. These receptors came from a male donor with early-stage non-small cell lung cancer.

Many counts were recorded for this clonotype. V and J are TRBV6-6 and TRBJ2-7, with TRBD1 identical over 8 bases. This CDR3 region has 14 residues. V dropped 5 bases and J dropped 7; count of bases not matched to a gene: 10. Germline CDR1 MNHNY, CDR2 SVGAGI (reference sequence). CDR3 loop: CASSNSGTGPEQYF. CDR3 nucleotides: TGTGCCAGCAGTAATTCCGGGACAGGCCCGGAGCAGTACTTC.

This clonotype was recorded many times. The chain uses TRBV12-3 or TRBV12-4 and TRBJ1-1; no clear D. The V gene lost 6 bases and the J gene lost 0 bases, with 8 bases spanning the gap. The CDR3 consists of 13 residues. CDR3 sequence (DNA): TGTGCCAGCAGGTTACAACTGAACACTGAAGCTTTCTTT. As protein: CASRLQLNTEAFF.

Many counts were recorded for this clonotype. This chain uses TRBV20-1 with TRBJ2-1; 9 bases fit TRBD2. Germline V gene lookup returns CDR1 DFQATT and CDR2 SNEGSKA (reference sequence). V was pared by 3 bases and J by 9 bases, with 18 bases of the junction left unmatched. This CDR3 spans 17 amino acids. CDR3 DNA: TGCAGTGCTAGGAGGCTGCGAGCGGCGGGAGGGTATTTTGAGCAGTTCTTC. The encoded protein is CSARRLRAAGGYFEQFF.

This clonotype appeared many times. The V gene is TRBV28, the J gene TRBJ2-5, with D maybe TRBD2 (5 bases). V was pared by 3 bases and J by 2 bases, with 10 bases between. Germline CDR1 reads MDHEN; CDR2 reads SYDVKM. This CDR3 region has 14 residues. CDR3 coding DNA: TGTGCCAGCAGTTTCAGTCGGGAACAAGAGACCCAGTACTTC. Its protein product is CASSFSREQETQYF.

This clonotype was counted at least ten times. The rearrangement links TRBV27 to TRBJ1-2; possible D gene TRBD1, 5 bases. V shed 5 bases and J shed 6 bases, with 16 bases lying between them. In germline, CDR1 is MNHEY, CDR2 SMNVEV (reference sequence). The length of the CDR3 is 14 residues. The CDR3 DNA is TGTGCCAGCAGTCCCTCGGGAGGGGCGAATGGCTACACCTTC. It encodes CASSPSGGANGYTF.

This clonotype was seen many times. The chain combines TRBV10-3 with TRBJ2-3; D tentatively reads TRBD1 or TRBD2 (5 bases each). Germline V gives CDR1 ENHRY, CDR2 SYGVKD. V was trimmed by 5 bases and J by 0 bases, leaving 15 bases between them. The CDR3 is 16 residues long. CDR3 sequence (DNA): TGTGCCATCAGTCGGTGGGGCCAGCGGAGCACAGATACGCAGTATTTT. Translation: CAISRWGQRSTDTQYF.

This clonotype was found many times. This chain uses TRBV19 with TRBJ2-7; tentatively, D is TRBD1 (5 bases). V lost 3 bases, J lost 4 bases, and 10 bases lay in between. CDR3 size: 13 residues. Germline V lookup: CDR1 LNHDA, CDR2 SQIVND (reference sequence). CDR3 coding DNA: TGTGCCAGTAGTATCAGGGAAGGTTACGAGCAGTACTTC. Protein: CASSIREGYEQYF.

In its sample, this clonotype was seen many times. This rearrangement joins TRBV12-3 or TRBV12-4 to TRBJ2-7, with D perhaps TRBD1 (7 bases). V gave up 2 bases and J gave up 3 bases, with 17 bases separating them. The CDR3 length is 16 residues. CDR3 coding DNA: TGTGCCAGCAGTTTAAGGGGGGCAGGGGGTTTCTACGAGCAGTACTTC. This translates into CASSLRGAGGFYEQYF.

This clonotype was seen ten or more times. CDR3 sequence reads: CASSPQGGNNSPLHF. The CDR3 bases are TGTGCCAGCAGTCCTCAGGGAGGGAATAATTCACCCCTCCACTTT. The rearrangement joins TRBV27 to TRBJ1-6, with a weak D call TRBD1 (5 bases). The germline V and J ends were trimmed by 5 bases and 5 bases, with 13 bases remaining between them. Germline loops: CDR1 MNHEY, CDR2 SMNVEV (reference sequence). This CDR3 spans 15 amino acids.

This clonotype is labeled as medium-sized. The chain uses TRBV18 and TRBJ2-5; TRBD1 aligns across 7 bases. The CDR3 covers 15 residues. Germline lookup yields CDR1 KGHSH and CDR2 LQKENI. The ends lost 3 bases at V and 0 bases at J; junction bases unmatched: 4. This chain's CDR3 is CASSPGQRYQETQYF. The CDR3 region has the DNA TGTGCCAGCTCACCGGGACAGAGGTACCAAGAGACCCAGTACTTC.